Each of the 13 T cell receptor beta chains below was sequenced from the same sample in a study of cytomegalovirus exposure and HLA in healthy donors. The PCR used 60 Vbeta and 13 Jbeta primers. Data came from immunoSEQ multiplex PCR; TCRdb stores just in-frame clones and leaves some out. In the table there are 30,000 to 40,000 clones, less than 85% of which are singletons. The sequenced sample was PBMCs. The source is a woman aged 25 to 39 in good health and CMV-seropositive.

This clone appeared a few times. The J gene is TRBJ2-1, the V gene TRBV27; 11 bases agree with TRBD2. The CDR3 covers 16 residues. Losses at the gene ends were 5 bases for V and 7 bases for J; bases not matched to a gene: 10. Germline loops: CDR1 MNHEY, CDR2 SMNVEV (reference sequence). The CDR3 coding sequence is TGTGCCAGCAGTACCTTAGCGGGGGGGATGGGGAATGAGCAGTTCTTC. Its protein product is CASSTLAGGMGNEQFF.

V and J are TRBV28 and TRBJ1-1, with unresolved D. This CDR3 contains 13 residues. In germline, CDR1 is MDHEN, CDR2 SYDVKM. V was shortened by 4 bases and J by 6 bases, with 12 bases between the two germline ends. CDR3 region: CASSSALPPEAFF. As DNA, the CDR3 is TGTGCCAGCAGTTCCGCACTTCCCCCTGAAGCTTTCTTT.

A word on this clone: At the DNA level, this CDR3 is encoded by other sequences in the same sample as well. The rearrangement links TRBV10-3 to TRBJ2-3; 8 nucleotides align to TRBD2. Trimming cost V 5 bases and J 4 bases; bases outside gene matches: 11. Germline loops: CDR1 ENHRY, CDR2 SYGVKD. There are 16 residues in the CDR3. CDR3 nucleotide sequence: TGTGCCATCAGTCTCTCCTTAAGCGGGAGAGCAGATACGCAGTATTTT. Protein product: CAISLSLSGRADTQYF.

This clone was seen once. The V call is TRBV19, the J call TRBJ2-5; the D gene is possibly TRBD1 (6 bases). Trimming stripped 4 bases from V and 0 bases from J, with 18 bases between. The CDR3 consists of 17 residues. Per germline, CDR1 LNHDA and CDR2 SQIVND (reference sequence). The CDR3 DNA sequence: TGTGCCAGTAGTAAAGCCCAGGACAGTTCTAACCAAGAGACCCAGTACTTC. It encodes CASSKAQDSSNQETQYF. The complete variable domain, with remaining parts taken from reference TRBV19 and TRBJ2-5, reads DGGITQSPKYLFRKEGQNVTLSCEQNLNHDAMYWYRQDPGQGLRLIYYSQIVNDFQKGDIAEGYSVSREKKESFPLTVTSAQKNPTAFYLCASSKAQDSSNQETQYFGPGTRLLVL.

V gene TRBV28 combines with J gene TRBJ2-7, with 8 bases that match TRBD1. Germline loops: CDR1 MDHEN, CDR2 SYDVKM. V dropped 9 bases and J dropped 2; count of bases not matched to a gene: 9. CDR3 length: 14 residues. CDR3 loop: CASTTGTGTYEQYF. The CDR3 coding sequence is TGTGCCAGTACCACCGGGACAGGTACCTACGAGCAGTACTTC. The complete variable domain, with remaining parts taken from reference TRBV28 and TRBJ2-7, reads DVKVTQSSRYLVKRTGEKVFLECVQDMDHENMFWYRQDPGLGLRLIYFSYDVKMKEKGDIPEGYSVSREKKERFSLILESASTNQTSMYLCASTTGTGTYEQYFGPGTRLTVT.

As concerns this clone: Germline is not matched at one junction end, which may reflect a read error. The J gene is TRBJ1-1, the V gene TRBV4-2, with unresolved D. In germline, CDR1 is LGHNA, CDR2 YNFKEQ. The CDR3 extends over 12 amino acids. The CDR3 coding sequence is TGTGCCAACAGCCTCAAGAACACTGAAGCTTTCTTT. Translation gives CANSLKNTEAFF.

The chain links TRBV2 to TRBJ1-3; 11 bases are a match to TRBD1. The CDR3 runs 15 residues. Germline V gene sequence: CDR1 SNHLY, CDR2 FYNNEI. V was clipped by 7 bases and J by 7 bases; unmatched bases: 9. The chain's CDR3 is CASTRDRGEWNTIYF. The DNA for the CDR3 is TGTGCCAGCACCCGGGACAGGGGGGAATGGAACACCATATATTTT.

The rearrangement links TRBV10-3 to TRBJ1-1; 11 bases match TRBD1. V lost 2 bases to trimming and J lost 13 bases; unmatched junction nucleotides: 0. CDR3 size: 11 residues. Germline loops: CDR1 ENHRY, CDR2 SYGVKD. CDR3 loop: CAISEGTGGFF. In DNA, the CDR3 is TGTGCCATCAGTGAGGGGACAGGGGGTTTCTTT.

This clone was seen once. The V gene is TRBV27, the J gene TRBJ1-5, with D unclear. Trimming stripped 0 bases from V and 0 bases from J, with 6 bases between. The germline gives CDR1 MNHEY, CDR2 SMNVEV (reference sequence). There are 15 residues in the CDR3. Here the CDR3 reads CASSLSRNSNQPQHF. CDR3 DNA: TGTGCCAGCAGTTTATCCAGAAATAGCAATCAGCCCCAGCATTTT.

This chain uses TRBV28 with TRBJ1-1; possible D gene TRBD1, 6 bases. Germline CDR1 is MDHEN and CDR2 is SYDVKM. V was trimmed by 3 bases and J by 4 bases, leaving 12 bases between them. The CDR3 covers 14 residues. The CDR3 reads CASSFLTGTTEAFF. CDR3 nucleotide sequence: TGTGCCAGCAGTTTCCTGACAGGCACCACTGAAGCTTTCTTT. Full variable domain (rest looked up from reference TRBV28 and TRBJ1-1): DVKVTQSSRYLVKRTGEKVFLECVQDMDHENMFWYRQDPGLGLRLIYFSYDVKMKEKGDIPEGYSVSREKKERFSLILESASTNQTSMYLCASSFLTGTTEAFFGQGTRLTVV.

CDR3 loop: CASSLQGDVGTDTQYF. DNA of the CDR3: TGTGCCAGCAGTTTACAGGGGGATGTCGGAACAGATACGCAGTATTTT. This chain connects TRBV6-5 to TRBJ2-3; TRBD1 aligns across 8 bases. V lost 4 bases to trimming and J lost 3 bases; unmatched junction nucleotides: 9. The CDR3 extends over 16 amino acids. Germline CDR1 MNHEY, CDR2 SVGAGI.

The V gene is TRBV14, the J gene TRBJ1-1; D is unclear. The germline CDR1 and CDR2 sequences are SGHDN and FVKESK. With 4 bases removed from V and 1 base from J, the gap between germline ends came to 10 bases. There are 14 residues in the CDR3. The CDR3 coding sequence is TGTGCCAGCAGCCTTATATCAGGGAACACTGAAGCTTTCTTT. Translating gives CASSLISGNTEAFF. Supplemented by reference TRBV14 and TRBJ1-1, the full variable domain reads EAGVTQFPSHSVIEKGQTVTLRCDPISGHDNLYWYRRVMGKEIKFLLHFVKESKQDESGMPNNRFLAERTGGTYSTLKVQPAELEDSGVYFCASSLISGNTEAFFGQGTRLTVV.

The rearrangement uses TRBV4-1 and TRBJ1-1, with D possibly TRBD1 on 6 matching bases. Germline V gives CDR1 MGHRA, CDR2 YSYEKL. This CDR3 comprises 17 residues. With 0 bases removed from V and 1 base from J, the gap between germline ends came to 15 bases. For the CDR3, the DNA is TGCGCCAGCAGCCAAGATGAAGGGGGTTCGGGGAACACTGAAGCTTTCTTT. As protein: CASSQDEGGSGNTEAFF.